This TCR beta chain was identified during a study of T cells in Graves' hyperthyroidism and ophthalmopathy. Study-level results: The model's output predicted ophthalmopathy at a median of roughly 6.9 months prior to onset.

This clonotype was found a few times. Its specificity is unknown. Germline CDR1 and CDR2: WSHSY and SAAADI. This CDR3 is built from 15 residues. Trimming took 2 bases from V and 4 from J, leaving 14 bases between them. Template material for amplifying TCR beta CDR3 regions consisted of RNA transcripts. A first-round RT-PCR of the TCR CDR3 used the HTBI primer set. MiXCR, run by TCRdb on the multiplex PCR reads, gives a single entry per CDR3 protein. Of hundreds of thousands of distinct CDR3 sequences listed, roughly 15% are singletons. The specimen was blood. The clonotype originates from a man younger than 35 with Graves' ophthalmopathy. The V and J genes are TRBV10-2 and TRBJ1-1, with no clear D. CDR3 nucleotide sequence: TGCGCCAGCAGTGAGAAGGCAAACCGTGGCACTGAAGCTTTCTTT. The encoded protein is CASSEKANRGTEAFF.